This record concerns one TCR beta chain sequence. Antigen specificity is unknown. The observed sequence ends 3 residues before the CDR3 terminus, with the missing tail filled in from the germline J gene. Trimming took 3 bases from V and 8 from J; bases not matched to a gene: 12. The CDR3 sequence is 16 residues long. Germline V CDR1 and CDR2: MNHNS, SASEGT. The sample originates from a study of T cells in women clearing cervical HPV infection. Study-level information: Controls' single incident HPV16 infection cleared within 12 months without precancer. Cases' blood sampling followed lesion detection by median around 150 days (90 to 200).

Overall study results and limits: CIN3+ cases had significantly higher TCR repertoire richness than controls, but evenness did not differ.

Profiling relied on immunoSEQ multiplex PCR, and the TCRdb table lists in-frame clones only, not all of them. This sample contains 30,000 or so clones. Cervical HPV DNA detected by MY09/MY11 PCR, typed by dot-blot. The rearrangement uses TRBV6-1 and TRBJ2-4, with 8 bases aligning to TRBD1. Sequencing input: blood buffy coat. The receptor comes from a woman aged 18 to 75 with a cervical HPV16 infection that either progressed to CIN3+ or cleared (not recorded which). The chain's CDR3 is CASSDRQGKDWDIQYF. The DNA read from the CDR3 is TGTGCCAGCAGTGATAGACAGGGGAAGGATTGGGACATT.